Presented here are 17 T cell receptor beta chains from one specimen sequenced in a study of blood T cell repertoires in COVID-19. The repertoire was sequenced with immunoSEQ multiplex PCR; TCRdb's copy has only in-frame clones and lacks some. The sample lists around 97,000 clones, about 90% occurring once. Sequenced: peripheral blood. All receptors derive from a human donor in a cohort sampled during active COVID-19.

This CDR3 is CASSFNIHPYEQYF. The CDR3 coding sequence is TGTGCCAGCAGTTTCAACATACACCCCTACGAGCAGTACTTC. The chain is built from TRBV28 and TRBJ2-7, with D unclear. Germline V gives CDR1 MDHEN, CDR2 SYDVKM. The CDR3 is made up of 14 amino acids. Deletions cut 3 bases from V and 2 bases from J, with 11 bases between.

The gene calls are TRBV9 and TRBJ2-7; TRBD2 matches at 8 bases. Germline V gene lookup returns CDR1 SGDLS and CDR2 YYNGEE. V trimming: 0 bases; J trimming: 4 bases; junction bases outside the gene matches: 18. This CDR3 region has 19 residues. DNA for the CDR3: TGTGCCAGCAGCGTAGGGGACGACATATCCCAGCGGGAGTCGTACGAGCAGTACTTC. As protein: CASSVGDDISQRESYEQYF.

The CDR3 coding sequence is TGTGCCAGCAGCTTAGCCCGACAGGGGAGCTCTGGAAACACCATATATTTT. It specifies CASSLARQGSSGNTIYF. The chain joins TRBV7-9 to TRBJ1-3; 8 nucleotides line up with TRBD1. This CDR3 comprises 17 residues. In germline, CDR1 is SEHNR, CDR2 FQNEAQ (reference sequence). J was trimmed by 0 bases and V by 0 bases; bases with no gene match: 4.

The chain has TRBV19 and TRBJ1-1; no reliable D call. The CDR3 has 14 amino acids. Trimming pared 1 base from V and 3 bases from J, leaving 9 bases between. Germline CDR1 reads LNHDA; CDR2 reads SQIVND (reference sequence). The CDR3 protein is CASSIGQLDTEAFF. CDR3 bases: TGTGCCAGTAGTATAGGACAACTAGACACTGAAGCTTTCTTT.

The genes are TRBV21-1 and TRBJ2-1; TRBD2, the table's D call, was not compared with the DNA. TRBV21-1 is a known pseudogene. The CDR3 consists of 14 residues. CDR3 DNA sequence: TGTGCCAGCACCCGACCTCCGGACGGGGATGAGCAGTTCTTC. Amino acid sequence: CASTRPPDGDEQFF.

The genes are TRBV9 and TRBJ1-2, with unresolved D. The V gene lost 0 bases and the J gene lost 1 base, with 4 bases spanning the gap. CDR1 SGDLS and CDR2 YYNGEE come from the germline V gene. The CDR3 sequence is 13 residues long. CDR3 sequence reads: CASSVGSNYGYTF. CDR3 in DNA: TGTGCCAGCAGCGTAGGGAGTAACTATGGCTACACCTTC.

This clone was seen only a few times. The genes are TRBV7-7 and TRBJ1-1; 7 bases map to TRBD1. In germline, CDR1 is SSHAT, CDR2 FNYEAQ (reference sequence). The CDR3 covers 13 residues. The V gene end was trimmed by 5 bases and the J gene end by 7 bases; junction bases not matched to a gene: 7. CDR3 amino acids: CASSMKRDSEAFF. CDR3 sequence (DNA): TGTGCCAGCAGCATGAAACGGGACAGTGAAGCTTTCTTT.

This chain links TRBV5-1 with TRBJ1-6; 9 nucleotides match TRBD1. With V trimmed by 1 base and J by 10 bases, 9 bases remained unmatched. CDR3 length: 16 residues. Per germline, CDR1 SGHRS and CDR2 YFSETQ. As DNA, the CDR3 is TGCGCCAGCAGCTTGACAGGGGGCTGGAGAGAATCACCCCTCCACTTT. Its protein product is CASSLTGGWRESPLHF.

The chain links TRBV30 to TRBJ2-4, with 9 bases matching TRBD2. Germline CDR1 reads GTSNPN; CDR2 reads SVGIG (reference sequence). V trimming: 3 bases; J trimming: 1 base; junction bases outside the gene matches: 1. This CDR3 comprises 14 residues. The CDR3 bases are TGTGCCTGGAGGCTAGCGGGGGCCAAAAACATTCAGTACTTC. Encoded protein: CAWRLAGAKNIQYF.

The V gene is TRBV7-9, the J gene TRBJ1-1; 7 bases map to TRBD1. Per germline, CDR1 SEHNR and CDR2 FQNEAQ (reference sequence). The CDR3 runs 14 residues. Trimming removed 5 bases from V and 6 bases from J; junction bases left unmatched: 9. DNA for the CDR3: TGTGCCAGCAGCCCAAGACAGGGTCTGTCTGAAGCTTTCTTT. Protein sequence: CASSPRQGLSEAFF.

The chain joins TRBV11-2 to TRBJ2-5; D gene unclear. Per the germline V gene, CDR1 is SGHAT and CDR2 is FQNNGV. The germline V and J ends were trimmed by 1 base and 5 bases, with 5 bases remaining between them. The CDR3 is made up of 12 amino acids. The CDR3 loop is CASSLGRETQYF. The CDR3 DNA reads as TGTGCCAGCAGCTTAGGCAGGGAGACCCAGTACTTC.

This chain links TRBV18 with TRBJ1-1; D gene uncertain. Germline loops: CDR1 KGHSH, CDR2 LQKENI. The germline V and J ends were trimmed by 2 bases and 1 base, with 8 bases remaining between them. The CDR3 consists of 14 residues. The CDR3 sequence is CASSPSAKNTEAFF. The CDR3 coding sequence is TGTGCCAGCTCACCAAGTGCGAAGAACACTGAAGCTTTCTTT.

This clone was recorded only once. The chain is built from TRBV5-1 and TRBJ2-7, with D possibly matching TRBD1 (5 bases). Germline V CDR1 and CDR2: SGHRS, YFSETQ. The ends were cut back, 2 bases at V and 0 bases at J, with 9 bases in the middle. The CDR3 runs 14 residues. CDR3: CASSFPDSSYEQYF. The CDR3 nucleotides are TGCGCCAGCAGCTTCCCCGACAGCTCCTACGAGCAGTACTTC.

The rearrangement links TRBV3-1 (or the pseudogene TRBV3-2) to TRBJ2-3; 13 bases align to TRBD2. V trimming: 6 bases; J trimming: 4 bases; junction bases outside the gene matches: 4. Per the germline V gene, CDR1 is LGHDT and CDR2 is YNNKEL (reference sequence). The CDR3 contains 15 residues. The CDR3 is CASRGLAGSPDTQYF. The CDR3 DNA is TGTGCCAGCAGGGGACTAGCGGGGAGCCCAGATACGCAGTATTTT.

V and J are TRBV2 and TRBJ1-5; TRBD1 aligns across 7 bases. CDR3 length: 14 amino acids. In germline, CDR1 is SNHLY, CDR2 FYNNEI. V lost 8 bases and J lost 7; bases outside the gene matches: 11. The CDR3 sequence: CASRRQGLGQPQHF. Written as DNA, the CDR3 is TGTGCCAGCCGACGACAGGGTCTAGGGCAGCCCCAGCATTTT.

The J gene is TRBJ1-1, the V gene TRBV4-1; D uncertain. Germline V gene data show CDR1 as MGHRA and CDR2 as YSYEKL. V gave up 3 bases and J gave up 4 bases, with 12 bases separating them. This CDR3 region has 14 residues. CDR3 protein: CASSHGDLVTEAFF. The CDR3 DNA is TGCGCCAGCAGCCACGGGGATTTGGTCACTGAAGCTTTCTTT.

The rearrangement links TRBV27 to TRBJ1-2, with D perhaps TRBD1 (5 bases). Trimming stripped 3 bases from V and 0 bases from J, with 8 bases between. Germline V gene sequence: CDR1 MNHEY, CDR2 SMNVEV (reference sequence). CDR3 size: 14 residues. As DNA, the CDR3 is TGTGCCAGCAGTTTTATGACAGCTAACTATGGCTACACCTTC. Its protein product is CASSFMTANYGYTF.